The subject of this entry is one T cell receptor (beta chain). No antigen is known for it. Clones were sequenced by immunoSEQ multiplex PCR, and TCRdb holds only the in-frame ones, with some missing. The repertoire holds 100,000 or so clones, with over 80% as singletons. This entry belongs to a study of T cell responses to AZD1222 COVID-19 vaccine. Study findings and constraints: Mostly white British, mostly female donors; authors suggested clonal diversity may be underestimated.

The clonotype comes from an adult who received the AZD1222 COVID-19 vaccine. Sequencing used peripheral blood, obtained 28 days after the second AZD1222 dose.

The CDR3 sequence: CASSQVVSGIGEQYF. DNA of the CDR3: TGTGCCAGCAGCCAAGTCGTCAGCGGGATAGGTGAGCAGTACTTC. The chain carries TRBV3-1 (or the pseudogene TRBV3-2) and TRBJ2-7, with TRBD2 matching 7 bases. The CDR3 contains 15 residues. The germline CDR1 and CDR2 sequences are LGHDT and YNNKEL (reference sequence). V trimming: 1 base; J trimming: 7 bases; junction bases outside the gene matches: 10.